This is a list of T cell receptor beta chains from one sample in a study of blood T cell repertoires in COVID-19. Sequencing used immunoSEQ multiplex PCR; TCRdb keeps in-frame clones, though not all of them. The sample includes approximately 120,000 clones, more than 70% of them seen just once. Sequenced sample: peripheral blood. The receptors were sampled from a woman older than 75 with acute or convalescent COVID-19. Each CDR3 is given with its conserved first and last residue. Fields, in order: clone size, D gene, V gene, J gene, CDR3 DNA, CDR3 protein. D genes are given only for firm matches. Clone size is stated in some rows and not others, as once, few, many or a class when expanded.

clone size: -; D gene: TRBD1; V gene: TRBV7-8; J gene: TRBJ1-6; CDR3 DNA: TGTGCCAGCAGCCTGAGGGGGCCGGGTAATTCACCCCTCCACTTT; CDR3 protein: CASSLRGPGNSPLHF
clone size: -; D gene: TRBD1; V gene: TRBV18; J gene: TRBJ1-2; CDR3 DNA: TGTGCCAGCTCACAAGGGACAGACAATGGCTACACCTTC; CDR3 protein: CASSQGTDNGYTF
clone size: -; D gene: TRBD1; V gene: TRBV13; J gene: TRBJ1-6; CDR3 DNA: TGTGCCAGCAGCTCGGGACTCGGGACAGGGTCGTCTTACCACCTCCACTTT; CDR3 protein: CASSSGLGTGSSYHLHF
clone size: -; D gene: -; V gene: TRBV18; J gene: TRBJ1-4; CDR3 DNA: TGTGCCAGCTCACCCGGGAGGGAAAAACTGTTTTTT; CDR3 protein: CASSPGREKLFF
clone size: once; D gene: -; V gene: TRBV19; J gene: TRBJ2-1; CDR3 DNA: TGTGCCAGTAGTGCTAGGTACAATGAGCAGTTCTTC; CDR3 protein: CASSARYNEQFF
clone size: -; D gene: -; V gene: TRBV7-8; J gene: TRBJ1-6; CDR3 DNA: TGTGCCAGCAGCCGGACAGCCGATAGCTCCTATAATTCACCCCTCCACTTT; CDR3 protein: CASSRTADSSYNSPLHF
clone size: -; D gene: TRBD1; V gene: TRBV7-8; J gene: TRBJ2-1; CDR3 DNA: TGTGCCAGCAGCTCGGACAGGGGAAATGAGCAGTTCTTC; CDR3 protein: CASSSDRGNEQFF
clone size: -; D gene: TRBD2; V gene: TRBV9; J gene: TRBJ2-1; CDR3 DNA: TGTGCCAGCAGCTCCAGCGGGAGCTCCTACAATGAGCAGTTCTTC; CDR3 protein: CASSSSGSSYNEQFF
clone size: once; D gene: -; V gene: TRBV7-2; J gene: TRBJ1-5; CDR3 DNA: TGTGCCAGCAGCATCAACTCGCTTGGCAATCAGCCCCAGCATTTT; CDR3 protein: CASSINSLGNQPQHF
clone size: -; D gene: TRBD1; V gene: TRBV7-9; J gene: TRBJ1-5; CDR3 DNA: TGTGCCAGCACCAACGACAGGGAACCTTTCGTGCCCCAGCATTTT; CDR3 protein: CASTNDREPFVPQHF
clone size: -; D gene: -; V gene: TRBV5-4; J gene: TRBJ2-7; CDR3 DNA: TGTGCCAGCAGCTTCGGGGATCGAGTGAACAGCTACGAGCAGTACTTC; CDR3 protein: CASSFGDRVNSYEQYF
clone size: -; D gene: -; V gene: TRBV4-2; J gene: TRBJ1-4; CDR3 DNA: TGTGCCAGCAGCCAAGATCCCGGGACAACTAATGAAAAACTGTTTTTT; CDR3 protein: CASSQDPGTTNEKLFF
clone size: -; D gene: TRBD1; V gene: TRBV6-6; J gene: TRBJ1-2; CDR3 DNA: TGTGCCAGCAGCAAACCCGACAGGGGAGAAGGCTACACCTTC; CDR3 protein: CASSKPDRGEGYTF
clone size: once; D gene: -; V gene: TRBV23-1; J gene: TRBJ2-7; CDR3 DNA: TGCGCCAGCAGTCACCATGAGCAGTACTTC; CDR3 protein: CASSHHEQYF
clone size: -; D gene: -; V gene: TRBV28; J gene: TRBJ1-5; CDR3 DNA: TGTGCCAGCAGGTTACCCGGGAACTATCAGCCCCAGCATTTT; CDR3 protein: CASRLPGNYQPQHF
clone size: -; D gene: -; V gene: TRBV4-2; J gene: TRBJ2-3; CDR3 DNA: TGTGCCAGCAGCCAAGATTCGAGCACAGATACGCAGTATTTT; CDR3 protein: CASSQDSSTDTQYF
clone size: once; D gene: -; V gene: TRBV6-5; J gene: TRBJ1-4; CDR3 DNA: TGTGCCAGCAGTTACGGACAGCTTGCAACTAATGAAAAACTGTTTTTT; CDR3 protein: CASSYGQLATNEKLFF
clone size: -; D gene: TRBD2; V gene: TRBV18; J gene: TRBJ2-3; CDR3 DNA: TGTGCCAGCTCCTCCTTGTCAGGACTAGCTGGACCAGATACGCAGTATTTT; CDR3 protein: CASSSLSGLAGPDTQYF
clone size: -; D gene: TRBD2; V gene: TRBV7-2; J gene: TRBJ2-2; CDR3 DNA: TGTGCCAGCAGCTTAGTACTAGCGGGGGTAACCGGGGAGCTGTTTTTT; CDR3 protein: CASSLVLAGVTGELFF
clone size: -; D gene: TRBD1; V gene: TRBV7-9; J gene: TRBJ1-2; CDR3 DNA: TGTGCCAGCAGCTTACCAGGGGGCAACTATGGCTACACCTTC; CDR3 protein: CASSLPGGNYGYTF
clone size: -; D gene: -; V gene: TRBV27; J gene: TRBJ1-1; CDR3 DNA: TGTGCCAGCAGTTCCTTACCAGGGTACACTGAAGCTTTCTTT; CDR3 protein: CASSSLPGYTEAFF
clone size: few; D gene: -; V gene: TRBV27; J gene: TRBJ1-1; CDR3 DNA: TGTGCCAGCAGTTTTGACAGCATGAACACTGAAGCTTTCTTT; CDR3 protein: CASSFDSMNTEAFF
clone size: once; D gene: TRBD1; V gene: TRBV7-2; J gene: TRBJ2-7; CDR3 DNA: TGTGCCAGCAGGTCAGGGGGCAGGTTATTCTACGAGCAGTACTTC; CDR3 protein: CASRSGGRLFYEQYF
clone size: -; D gene: -; V gene: TRBV12-3/TRBV12-4; J gene: TRBJ1-1; CDR3 DNA: TGTGCCAGCAGTTTAGGGCCGACTGAAGCTTTCTTT; CDR3 protein: CASSLGPTEAFF
clone size: -; D gene: -; V gene: TRBV4-1; J gene: TRBJ1-3; CDR3 DNA: TGCGCCAGCAGCCAAGACCAGGGCGGTGGAAACACCATATATTTT; CDR3 protein: CASSQDQGGGNTIYF
clone size: -; D gene: TRBD1; V gene: TRBV7-2; J gene: TRBJ1-2; CDR3 DNA: TGTGCCAGCAGCTTAGACGTGACAGGGGGCGCGGAGGGCTACACCTTC; CDR3 protein: CASSLDVTGGAEGYTF
clone size: -; D gene: -; V gene: TRBV5-1; J gene: TRBJ2-7; CDR3 DNA: TGCGCCAGCAGCTCAAGTCCTCAGAGCCTAGGGGGCGAGCAGTACTTC; CDR3 protein: CASSSSPQSLGGEQYF
clone size: once; D gene: -; V gene: TRBV2; J gene: TRBJ2-3; CDR3 DNA: TGTGCCAGCAGCGACTCGTTGATGAAGCGCACAGATACGCAGTATTTT; CDR3 protein: CASSDSLMKRTDTQYF